This T cell receptor (beta chain) was observed in a study of T cell responses to AZD1222 COVID-19 vaccine. Clones were sequenced by immunoSEQ multiplex PCR, and TCRdb holds only the in-frame ones, with some missing. The sample shows about 150,000 clones, 80% to 95% of them seen only once. Comments on this clone: Its antigen is as yet unknown.

Second-dose intervals of approximately 4 or approximately 12 weeks were pooled. With 8 bases clipped from V and 7 bases from J, the junction kept 12 bases outside the gene matches. This CDR3 region has 15 residues. Germline lookup yields CDR1 SEHNR and CDR2 FQNEAQ (reference sequence). Study results and caveats: A rise in Spike-specific TCR breadth and depth followed two AZD1222 doses. It was only 6 or 7 AZD1222 recipients who were seropositive at baseline.

This TCR was sampled from an adult who received the AZD1222 COVID-19 vaccine. Sequencing was performed on peripheral blood, taken 28 days after the second AZD1222 dose. V is TRBV7-9 and J is TRBJ2-1; TRBD2 aligns across 9 bases. CDR3 protein: CASPGGAGGLNEQFF. CDR3 nucleotide sequence: TGTGCCAGCCCCGGGGGAGCGGGAGGCCTTAATGAGCAGTTCTTC.